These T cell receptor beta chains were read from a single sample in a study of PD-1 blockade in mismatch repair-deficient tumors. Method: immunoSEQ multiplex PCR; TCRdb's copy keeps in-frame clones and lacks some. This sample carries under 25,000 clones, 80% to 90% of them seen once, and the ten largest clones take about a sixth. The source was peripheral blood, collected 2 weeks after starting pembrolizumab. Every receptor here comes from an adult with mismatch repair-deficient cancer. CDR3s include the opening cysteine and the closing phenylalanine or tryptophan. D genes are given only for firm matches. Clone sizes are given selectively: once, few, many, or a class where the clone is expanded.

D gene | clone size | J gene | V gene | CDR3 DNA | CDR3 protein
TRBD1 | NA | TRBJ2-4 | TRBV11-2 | TGTGCCAGCAGCTTATCTCCAAACAGGGGATGGGGAGCCAAAAACATTCAGTACTTC | CASSLSPNRGWGAKNIQYF
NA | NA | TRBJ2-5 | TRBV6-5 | TGTGCCAGCAGTTACGAAGGGTACCAAGAGACCCAGTACTTC | CASSYEGYQETQYF
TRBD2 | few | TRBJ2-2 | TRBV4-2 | TGTGCCAGCAGCCAATTGGGACTACACACCGGGGAGCTGTTTTTT | CASSQLGLHTGELFF
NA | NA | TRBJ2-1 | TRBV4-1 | TGCGCCAGCAGCCCAGGAAATGAGCAGTTCTTC | CASSPGNEQFF
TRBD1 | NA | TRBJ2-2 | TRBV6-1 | TGTGCCAGCAGTGGGGACAGACTTACCGGGGAGCTGTTTTTT | CASSGDRLTGELFF
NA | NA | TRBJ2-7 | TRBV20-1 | TGCAGTGCCGATACGGACTACGAGCAGTACTTC | CSADTDYEQYF
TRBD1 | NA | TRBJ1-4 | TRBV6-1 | TGTGCCAGCAGTGAAGAAGGGCGGACAGGGAGTGAAAAACTGTTTTTT | CASSEEGRTGSEKLFF
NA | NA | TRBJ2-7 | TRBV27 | TGTGCCAGCAGTTTAAGACCCCTAGTTCGGCAGTACTTC | CASSLRPLVRQYF
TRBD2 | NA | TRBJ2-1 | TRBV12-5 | TGTGCTCCGCCAGGACTAGCGGGAGCCAATGAGCAGTTCTTC | CAPPGLAGANEQFF
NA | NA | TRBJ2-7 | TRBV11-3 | TGTGCCAGCAGCTTAATCCGGCCAACCGAGCAGTACTTC | CASSLIRPTEQYF
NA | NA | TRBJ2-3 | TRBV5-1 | TGCGCCAGCAGCTTTGACGGGAGCACAGATACGCAGTATTTT | CASSFDGSTDTQYF
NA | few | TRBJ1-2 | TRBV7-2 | TGTGCCAGCAGCTTAGTGGCGGGGGAGTATGGCTACACCTTC | CASSLVAGEYGYTF
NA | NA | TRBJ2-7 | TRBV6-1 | TGTGCCAGCAGTGAATCAAAGGGGAGCTACGAGCAGTACTTC | CASSESKGSYEQYF
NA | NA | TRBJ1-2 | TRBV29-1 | TGCAGCGTTGCAGCAGGGCTCGGCTACACCTTC | CSVAAGLGYTF
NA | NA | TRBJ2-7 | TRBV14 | TGTGCCAGCAGCAAGTGGGGGGCTGAAGAGCAGTACTTC | CASSKWGAEEQYF
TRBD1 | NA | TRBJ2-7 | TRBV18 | TGTGCCAGCTCAAGGGACAGGGGGATATCCTACGAGCAGTACTTC | CASSRDRGISYEQYF
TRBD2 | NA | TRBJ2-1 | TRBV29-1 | TGCAGCGTTGAAAGGAATAGCGGGGCCTACAATGAGCAGTTCTTC | CSVERNSGAYNEQFF
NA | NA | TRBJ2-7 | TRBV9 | TGTGCCAGCAGCGTAGGGCAGTGGAGCGAGCAGTACTTC | CASSVGQWSEQYF
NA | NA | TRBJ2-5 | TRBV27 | TGTGCCAGCAGTTTAGGGGGACCTCAAGAGACCCAGTACTTC | CASSLGGPQETQYF
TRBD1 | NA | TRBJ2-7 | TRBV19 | TGTGCCAGTAGTCTCAGACAGGGGCGCGAGCAGTACTTC | CASSLRQGREQYF
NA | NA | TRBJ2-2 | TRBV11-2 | TGTGCCAGCAGCCCCTTATGGGGGGACGGGGGCCCGAACACCGGGGAGCTGTTTTTT | CASSPLWGDGGPNTGELFF
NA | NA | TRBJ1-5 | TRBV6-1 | TGTGCCAGCAGTGAACTCCCCCACCATAGCAATCAGCCCCAGCATTTT | CASSELPHHSNQPQHF
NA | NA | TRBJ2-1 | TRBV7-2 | TGTGCCAGCAGCTCGCAGCGTAGGGAGCAGTTCTTC | CASSSQRREQFF
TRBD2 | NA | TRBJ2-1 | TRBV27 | TGTGCCAGCAGTTCAGCGGGAGCTGTCTACAATGAGCAGTTCTTC | CASSSAGAVYNEQFF
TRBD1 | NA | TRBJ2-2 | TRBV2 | TGTGCCAGCAGTCTGGCCGGGACAGGGGGCCCCGGGGAGCTGTTTTTT | CASSLAGTGGPGELFF
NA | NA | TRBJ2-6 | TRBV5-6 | TGTGCCAGCAGCCTGGAGGGTGCTGGGGCCAACGTCCTGACTTTC | CASSLEGAGANVLTF
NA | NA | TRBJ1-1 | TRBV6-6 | TGTGCCAGCAGTCTCAGTGACACTGAAGCTTTCTTT | CASSLSDTEAFF
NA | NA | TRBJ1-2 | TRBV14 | TGTGCCAGCAGCCAAGACCTGGGGTCATTCTATGGCTACACCTTC | CASSQDLGSFYGYTF
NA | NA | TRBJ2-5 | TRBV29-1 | TGCAGCGTTGAACAACGGCTCCAAGAGACCCAGTACTTC | CSVEQRLQETQYF
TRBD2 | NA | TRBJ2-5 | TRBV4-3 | TGCGCCAGCAGCCAAGGGAATAGCGGGAGCGGGGGAGAGACCCAGTACTTC | CASSQGNSGSGGETQYF
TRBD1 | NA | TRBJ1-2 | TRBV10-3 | TGTGCCATCAGTGACAGGCAGGGGACAGGCCATGGCTACACCTTC | CAISDRQGTGHGYTF
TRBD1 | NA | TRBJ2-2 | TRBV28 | TGTGCCAGCCGACAGGGGGCGGTCACCGGGGAGCTGTTTTTT | CASRQGAVTGELFF
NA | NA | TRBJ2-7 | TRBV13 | TGTGCCAGCAGCACTCGACTCAACGAGCAGTACTTC | CASSTRLNEQYF
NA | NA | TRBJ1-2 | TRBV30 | TGTGCCTGGAGTACTGTCTATGGCTACACCTTC | CAWSTVYGYTF
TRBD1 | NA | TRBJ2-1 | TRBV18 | TGTGCCAGCTCACCCCGGGACAGGGGTTTGTTTAATGAGCAGTTCTTC | CASSPRDRGLFNEQFF
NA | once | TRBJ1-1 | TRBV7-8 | TGTGCCAGCAGCCCAAACTCTGTGAACACTGAAGCTTTCTTT | CASSPNSVNTEAFF
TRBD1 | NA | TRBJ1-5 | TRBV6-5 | TGTGCCAGCAGTCCCGGATCAGGGGGGCATCAGCCCCAGCATTTT | CASSPGSGGHQPQHF